The 3 T cell receptor beta chains listed next were all sequenced from one sample in a study of human T cells and chemical hapten exposure. Time point described: pre-sensitization, week 0. Treatment defined: therapeutic diphenylcyclopropenone sensitization with weekly scalp DPC. TCRdb fed the RACE reads into MiXCR, producing one record per CDR3 protein. The sample lists approximately 100,000 distinct CDR3 sequences, less than 15% occurring once. The sequencing here drew on whole blood, taken in connection with sensitization to the hapten diphenylcyclopropenone (DPC). These TCRs come from a woman between 50 and 59 years old with alopecia areata. Some clones in this sample may be carry-over from other donors' samples.

The chain recombines TRBV28 with TRBJ1-1; D unresolved. CDR1 and CDR2 (germline): MDHEN, SYDVKM. This CDR3 region has 13 residues. V was trimmed by 10 bases and J by 4 bases, leaving 16 bases between them. The CDR3 coding sequence is TGTGCCACCGCGGTGGGGTTGGGCACTGAAGCTTTCTTT. It specifies CATAVGLGTEAFF.

The genes are TRBV28 and TRBJ2-7; 8 positions match TRBD1. Germline V gives CDR1 MDHEN, CDR2 SYDVKM. Trimming cost V 3 bases and J 8 bases; bases outside gene matches: 3. There are 12 residues in the CDR3. CDR3 in DNA: TGTGCCAGCAGTTTCAGGGGGCAAAAGCAGTACTTC. This translates into CASSFRGQKQYF. Full variable domain (outside the CDR3, taken from reference TRBV28 and TRBJ2-7): DVKVTQSSRYLVKRTGEKVFLECVQDMDHENMFWYRQDPGLGLRLIYFSYDVKMKEKGDIPEGYSVSREKKERFSLILESASTNQTSMYLCASSFRGQKQYFGPGTRLTVT.

CDR3 in amino acids: CSARPPAGTDSNQPQHF. In nucleotides, the CDR3 is TGCAGTGCTAGACCCCCGGCGGGGACGGATAGCAATCAGCCCCAGCATTTT. The chain carries TRBV20-1 and TRBJ1-5; D perhaps matches TRBD1 (5 bases). V lost 2 bases to trimming and J lost 0 bases, with 17 bases between them. CDR1 and CDR2 (germline): DFQATT, SNEGSKA (reference sequence). The CDR3 contains 17 residues.